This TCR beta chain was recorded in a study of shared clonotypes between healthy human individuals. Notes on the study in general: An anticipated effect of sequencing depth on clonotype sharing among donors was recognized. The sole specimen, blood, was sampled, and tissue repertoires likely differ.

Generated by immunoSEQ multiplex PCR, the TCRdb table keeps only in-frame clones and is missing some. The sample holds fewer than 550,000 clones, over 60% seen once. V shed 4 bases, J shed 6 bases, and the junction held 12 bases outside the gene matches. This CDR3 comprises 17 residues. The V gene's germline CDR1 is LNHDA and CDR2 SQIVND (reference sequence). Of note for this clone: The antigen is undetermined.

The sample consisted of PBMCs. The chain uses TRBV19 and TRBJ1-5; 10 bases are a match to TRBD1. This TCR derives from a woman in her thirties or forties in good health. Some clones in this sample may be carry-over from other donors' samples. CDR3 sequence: CASSSQPGQGIGQPQHF. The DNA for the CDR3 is TGTGCCAGTAGTAGTCAACCGGGACAGGGGATTGGTCAGCCCCAGCATTTT. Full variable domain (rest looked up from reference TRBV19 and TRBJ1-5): DGGITQSPKYLFRKEGQNVTLSCEQNLNHDAMYWYRQDPGQGLRLIYYSQIVNDFQKGDIAEGYSVSREKKESFPLTVTSAQKNPTAFYLCASSSQPGQGIGQPQHFGDGTRLSIL.